This T cell receptor beta chain is from a study of human T cells and chemical hapten exposure. Time point noted: pre-sensitization, week 0. Treatment defined: therapeutic diphenylcyclopropenone sensitization with weekly scalp DPC. Each patch-test visit's blood sample preceded patch application. Study-wide points: Expanded TCRs were compared with controls, and the expanded TCRs formed significantly more large CDR3 similarity clusters. TCRs above 1 in 1000 frequency stayed constant with DPC sensitization.

TCRdb analysed the RACE reads with MiXCR anew, one entry per CDR3 protein. Among around 120,000 distinct CDR3 sequences listed, approximately 13% were seen once. This clonotype occurred a few times. Its antigen remains unidentified. The receptor was isolated from a woman between 18 and 29 years old with alopecia areata. Some clones in this sample may be carry-over from other donors' samples. The sample consisted of whole blood, taken in connection with sensitization to the hapten diphenylcyclopropenone (DPC).

The CDR3, as DNA: TGTGCCAGCTTACCGGGGGGCCGGGAGACCCAGTACTTC. Translated: CASLPGGRETQYF. The chain recombines TRBV5-8 with TRBJ2-5, with D maybe TRBD2 (7 bases). This CDR3 region has 13 residues. The V end lost 7 bases, the J end lost 5 bases, and 15 bases lay between the germline ends. Germline loops: CDR1 SGHTS, CDR2 YDEGEE. Together with reference TRBV5-8 and TRBJ2-5, the CDR3 gives the full variable domain: EAGVTQSPTHLIKTRGQQATLRCSPISGHTSVYWYQQALGLGLQFLLWYDEGEERNRGNFPPRFSGRQFPNYSSELNVNALELEDSALYLCASLPGGRETQYFGPGTRLLVL.